This T cell receptor (beta chain) derives from a study of glioma-infiltrating T cells. Using RNA template, CDR3s of TCR alpha and beta were amplified with iRepertoire arm-PCR. From the multiplex PCR reads, TCRdb called clonotypes with MiXCR, one entry per CDR3 protein. The repertoire includes about 110,000 distinct CDR3 sequences, 20% to 30% of them detected once, and 30% to 35% sits in the top ten. The V gene end was trimmed by 6 bases and the J gene end by 2 bases; junction bases not matched to a gene: 7. Germline V gives CDR1 SQVTM, CDR2 ANQGSEA. The CDR3 has 14 amino acids. This TCR was sampled from a human donor with low-grade glioma or glioblastoma, undergoing nonglioma brain surgery, or in good health (not recorded which). This sequence joins TRBV29-1 and TRBJ1-3, with 7 bases that match TRBD1. Input material: glioma tissue, nonneoplastic brain tissue, or PBMCs (not recorded which). The CDR3 is CSVSTGSAGNTIYF. DNA for the CDR3: TGCAGCGTCTCGACAGGGAGCGCTGGAAACACCATATATTTT.